The present TCR beta chain was sequenced within a study of beta chain features in type 1 diabetes. Study at large: The patients were much like the healthy donors in age, gender and cell yields. Findings of the study overall: High-TCR-expressing cells could be over-represented by cDNA sequencing. There was no resolution here of whether HLA type influences TCRB rearrangement. There was a moderate but significant shortening of TCRB CDR3s in all four CD4+ subsets of Type 1 diabetes patients.

The germline V and J ends were trimmed by 4 bases and 0 bases, with 11 bases remaining between them. Germline V gives CDR1 SGHDT, CDR2 YYEEEE. The CDR3 has 15 residues. This clone was counted only a few times. Its antigen is currently unknown. Every isolated RNA sample was fully reverse transcribed, so sequencing captured expressed TCRB transcripts. Assay: immunoSEQ multiplex PCR; the TCRdb copy retains only in-frame clones and omits some. The table has more than 250,000 clones, roughly 20% seen once. The sequenced material came from naive CD4+ T cells from blood. The chain recombines TRBV5-6 with TRBJ2-1, with D possibly being TRBD1 (5 bases). The receptor was isolated from a woman aged 40-49 years with type 1 diabetes. CDR3 region: CASSPDSSSYNEQFF. CDR3 in DNA: TGTGCCAGCAGCCCAGACAGTTCCTCCTACAATGAGCAGTTCTTC.